The 15 T cell receptor beta chains in this list originate from one sample, sequenced in a study of CD8+ T cells in alopecia areata (dated by TCRdb to about 2018). The method was the immunoSEQ multiplex PCR assay. For TCR sequencing, RNA was extracted from every sample and reverse transcribed into cDNA to serve as template. TCRdb provides this immuneACCESS table in a form limited to in-frame rearrangements. Some clones are lacking; in checked studies, under half of them reflect an unresolved V gene, and why the rest are absent is not known. This sample is represented by approximately 91,000 clones; around two fifths of them were singletons. Clones ranked in the top ten supply under 0.9% of the sample. The sequencing input was CD4+ T cells sorted from blood. Receptors originate from a human donor with alopecia areata.

The chain couples TRBV15 to TRBJ2-5, with D perhaps matching TRBD1 or TRBD2 (5 bases each). The length of the CDR3 is 13 residues. V was cut by 4 bases and J by 10 bases, with 16 bases left in between. CDR1 LNHNV and CDR2 YYDKDF come from the germline V gene (reference sequence). This CDR3 reads CATSTLGPQSQYF. CDR3 coding DNA: TGTGCCACCAGCACTTTGGGACCGCAGAGCCAGTACTTC.

The chain combines TRBV5-1 with TRBJ2-6; the match to TRBD2 covers 12 bases. CDR3 size: 18 residues. V lost 4 bases, J lost 0 bases, and 5 bases stayed unmatched. Germline assignment: CDR1 SGHRS and CDR2 YFSETQ. CDR3 loop: CASSPTSGGTSGANVLTF. The CDR3 DNA reads as TGCGCCAGCAGCCCGACTAGCGGGGGAACCTCTGGGGCCAACGTCCTGACTTTC.

This clone was recorded a few times. The chain has TRBV28 and TRBJ2-7, with D possibly TRBD1 on 6 matching bases. CDR3 size: 13 residues. V gave up 7 bases and J gave up 3 bases, with 13 bases separating them. Germline V gene lookup returns CDR1 MDHEN and CDR2 SYDVKM. CDR3 sequence reads: CASNQQGDYEQYF. The CDR3 coding sequence is TGTGCCAGCAACCAACAGGGTGACTACGAGCAGTACTTC. Using reference TRBV28 and TRBJ2-7 for the parts outside the CDR3, the full variable domain is DVKVTQSSRYLVKRTGEKVFLECVQDMDHENMFWYRQDPGLGLRLIYFSYDVKMKEKGDIPEGYSVSREKKERFSLILESASTNQTSMYLCASNQQGDYEQYFGPGTRLTVT.

This chain connects TRBV18 to TRBJ2-7, with TRBD1 identical over 7 bases. This CDR3 spans 13 amino acids. Looked up from germline, CDR1 is KGHSH and CDR2 is LQKENI. J was trimmed by 2 bases and V by 6 bases; bases with no gene match: 4. The CDR3 bases are TGTGCCAGCTCTTCTGACAGGGCCTACGAGCAGTACTTC. Translated: CASSSDRAYEQYF.

This clone was recorded a few times. The chain carries TRBV11-2 and TRBJ2-1; TRBD2 agrees at 12 bases. CDR1 and CDR2 from the germline V gene are SGHAT and FQNNGV. Trimming removed 4 bases from V and 7 bases from J; junction bases left unmatched: 5. CDR3 length: 15 amino acids. Written as DNA, the CDR3 is TGTGCCAGCAGCTCAACTAGCGGGAGGTTAAATGAGCAGTTCTTC. Its protein product is CASSSTSGRLNEQFF.

Only a few counts were recorded for this clone. This sequence joins TRBV11-2 and TRBJ2-5; 7 bases match TRBD1. The CDR3 is 13 amino acids. Germline V gene data show CDR1 as SGHAT and CDR2 as FQNNGV. The trim removed 5 bases at V and 3 bases at J, leaving 3 bases unmatched. The CDR3 sequence is CASSPGTEETQYF. The CDR3 DNA reads TGTGCCAGCAGCCCCGGGACAGAAGAGACCCAGTACTTC.

The V gene is TRBV9, the J gene TRBJ1-1; 7 positions match TRBD1. The V gene's germline CDR1 is SGDLS and CDR2 YYNGEE. This CDR3 has 15 residues. V shed 7 bases and J 0 bases; nucleotides not matched to a gene: 9. CDR3 amino acids: CASSSQGLMNTEAFF. The CDR3 nucleotides read TGTGCCAGCTCCTCACAGGGGTTAATGAACACTGAAGCTTTCTTT.

The V gene is TRBV29-1, the J gene TRBJ2-5, with 7 bases identical to TRBD1. The trim removed 7 bases at V and 2 bases at J, leaving 1 base unmatched. CDR3 length: 11 residues. The germline V gene has CDR1 SQVTM and CDR2 ANQGSEA. The CDR3 bases are TGCAGCGGGGGACAGCAAGAGACCCAGTACTTC. Amino acids: CSGGQQETQYF.

V is TRBV30 and J is TRBJ1-5; 8 nucleotides align to TRBD1. The V and J ends lost 4 bases and 2 bases, in that order; junction bases with no gene match: 4. CDR3 size: 14 residues. Germline loops: CDR1 GTSNPN, CDR2 SVGIG (reference sequence). For the CDR3, the DNA is TGTGCCTGGACCAGGGGGCAGGGCAATCAGCCCCAGCATTTT. Encoded protein: CAWTRGQGNQPQHF.

This clone was detected only a few times. The V and J genes are TRBV29-1 and TRBJ1-1, with 7 bases fitting TRBD1. Germline V lookup: CDR1 SQVTM, CDR2 ANQGSEA. The ends lost 6 bases at V and 2 bases at J; junction bases unmatched: 9. This CDR3 comprises 14 residues. The CDR3 DNA follows: TGCAGCGTCGCCGCGACAGGGATAAACACTGAAGCTTTCTTT. Amino acid sequence: CSVAATGINTEAFF.

This clone was seen a handful of times. The rearrangement joins TRBV14 to TRBJ2-1, with D possibly being TRBD1 (5 bases). The CDR3 has 13 residues. The V and J ends lost 5 bases and 4 bases respectively, with 9 bases between them. Germline V CDR1 and CDR2: SGHDN, FVKESK. CDR3 sequence (DNA): TGTGCCAGCAGCTACCGACAGTACAATGAGCAGTTCTTC. Its protein product is CASSYRQYNEQFF.

The chain couples TRBV5-6 to TRBJ2-5; D might be TRBD1 or TRBD2, each matching 6 bases. This CDR3 has 11 residues. Germline CDR1 reads SGHDT; CDR2 reads YYEEEE. V was cut by 5 bases and J by 12 bases, with 14 bases left in between. The CDR3 sequence is CASRGGLVEYF. CDR3 sequence (DNA): TGTGCCAGCAGGGGGGGCCTCGTCGAGTACTTC.

Here the CDR3 reads CASSHPSHGDLSYEQYF. The CDR3 DNA follows: TGCGCCAGCAGTCACCCCAGTCACGGGGACCTCTCCTACGAGCAGTACTTC. The chain recombines TRBV23-1 with TRBJ2-7; D may match TRBD1 or TRBD2 (5 bases each). TRBV23-1 is an open reading frame whose function is uncertain. V was clipped by 3 bases and J by 0 bases, with 18 bases between them. The CDR3 runs 17 residues.

There are a few counts of this clone. The rearrangement joins TRBV30 to TRBJ2-3; 10 bases match TRBD1. Germline V CDR1 and CDR2: GTSNPN, SVGIG (reference sequence). With V trimmed by 2 bases and J by 5 bases, 7 bases remained unmatched. This CDR3 comprises 15 residues. CDR3 amino acids: CAWSNDRGQQDTQYF. CDR3 nucleotides: TGTGCCTGGAGTAACGACAGGGGGCAACAAGATACGCAGTATTTT.

This clone came up a few times. This CDR3 is also generated by other DNA sequences in the sample. The chain joins TRBV30 to TRBJ1-5; D unresolved. From germline, CDR1 is GTSNPN and CDR2 SVGIG (reference sequence). This CDR3 comprises 13 residues. V was shortened by 0 bases and J by 5 bases, with 8 bases between the two germline ends. The CDR3 sequence: CAWSVRSDQPQHF. The CDR3 DNA follows: TGTGCCTGGAGTGTGCGGTCCGATCAGCCCCAGCATTTT.